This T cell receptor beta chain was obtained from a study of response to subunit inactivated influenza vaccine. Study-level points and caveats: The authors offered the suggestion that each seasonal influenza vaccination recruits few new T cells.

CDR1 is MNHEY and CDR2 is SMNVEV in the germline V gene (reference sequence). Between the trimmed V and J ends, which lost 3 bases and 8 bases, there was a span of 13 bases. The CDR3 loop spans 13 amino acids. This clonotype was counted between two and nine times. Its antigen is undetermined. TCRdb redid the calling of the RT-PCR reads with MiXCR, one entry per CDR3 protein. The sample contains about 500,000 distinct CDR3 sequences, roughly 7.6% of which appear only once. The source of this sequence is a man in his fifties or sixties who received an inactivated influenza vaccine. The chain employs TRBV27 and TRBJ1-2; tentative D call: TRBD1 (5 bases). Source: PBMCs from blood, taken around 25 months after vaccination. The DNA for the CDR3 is TGTGCCAGCAGTTTCAGGGACTCCCGAGGCTACACCTTC. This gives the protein CASSFRDSRGYTF.